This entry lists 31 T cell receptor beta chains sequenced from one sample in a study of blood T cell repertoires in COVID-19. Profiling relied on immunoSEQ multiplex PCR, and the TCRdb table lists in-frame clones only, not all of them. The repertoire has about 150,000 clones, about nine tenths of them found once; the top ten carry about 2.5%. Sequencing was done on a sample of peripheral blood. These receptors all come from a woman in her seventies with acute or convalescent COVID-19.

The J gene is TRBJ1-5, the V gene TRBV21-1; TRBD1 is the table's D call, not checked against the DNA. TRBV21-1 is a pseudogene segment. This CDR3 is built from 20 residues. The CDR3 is CASSPWGFDRDRCFDQPQHF. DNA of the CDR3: TGTGCCAGCAGCCCTTGGGGGTTTGACCGGGACAGATGTTTTGATCAGCCCCAGCATTTT.

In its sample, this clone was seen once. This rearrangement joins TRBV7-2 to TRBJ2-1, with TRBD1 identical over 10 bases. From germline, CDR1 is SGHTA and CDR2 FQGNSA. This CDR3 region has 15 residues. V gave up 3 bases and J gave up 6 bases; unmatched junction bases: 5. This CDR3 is CASSFGTGVRNEQFF. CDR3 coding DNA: TGTGCCAGCAGCTTCGGGACAGGGGTCCGCAATGAGCAGTTCTTC.

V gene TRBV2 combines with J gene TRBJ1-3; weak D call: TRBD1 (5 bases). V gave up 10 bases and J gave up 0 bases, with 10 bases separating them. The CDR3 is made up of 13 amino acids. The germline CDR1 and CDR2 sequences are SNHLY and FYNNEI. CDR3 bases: TGTGCCATACAGGTTAACTCTGGAAACACCATATATTTT. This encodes CAIQVNSGNTIYF.

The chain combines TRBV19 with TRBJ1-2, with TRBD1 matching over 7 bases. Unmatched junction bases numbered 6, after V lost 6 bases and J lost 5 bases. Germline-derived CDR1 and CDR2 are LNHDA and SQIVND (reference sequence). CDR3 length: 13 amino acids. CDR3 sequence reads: CASSSTGRYGYTF. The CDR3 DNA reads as TGTGCCAGTAGCTCGACAGGGAGGTATGGCTACACCTTC.

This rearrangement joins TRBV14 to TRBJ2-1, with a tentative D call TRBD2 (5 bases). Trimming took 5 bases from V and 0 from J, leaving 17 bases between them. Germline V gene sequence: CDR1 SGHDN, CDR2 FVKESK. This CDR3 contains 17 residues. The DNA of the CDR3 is TGTGCCAGCAGCTCCACTAGGGCGGCGAGCTCCTACAATGAGCAGTTCTTC. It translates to CASSSTRAASSYNEQFF.

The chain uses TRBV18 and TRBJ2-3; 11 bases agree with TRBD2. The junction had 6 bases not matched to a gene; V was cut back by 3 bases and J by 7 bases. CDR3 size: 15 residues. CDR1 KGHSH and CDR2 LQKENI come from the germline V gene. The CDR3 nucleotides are TGTGCCAGCTCACCCGCTAGCGGGGGGATGTATACGCAGTATTTT. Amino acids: CASSPASGGMYTQYF.

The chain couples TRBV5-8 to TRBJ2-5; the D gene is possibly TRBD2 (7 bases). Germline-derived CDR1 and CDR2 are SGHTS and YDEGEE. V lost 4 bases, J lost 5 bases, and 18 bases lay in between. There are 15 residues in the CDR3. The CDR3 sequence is CASSARGARWETQYF. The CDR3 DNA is TGTGCCAGCAGCGCCCGGGGGGCTAGATGGGAGACCCAGTACTTC.

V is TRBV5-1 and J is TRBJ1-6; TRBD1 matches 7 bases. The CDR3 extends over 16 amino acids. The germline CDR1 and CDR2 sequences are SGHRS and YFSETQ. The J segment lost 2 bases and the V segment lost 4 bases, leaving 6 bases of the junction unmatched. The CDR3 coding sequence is TGCGCCAGCAGCCTCGGGAGGGGGCCCTATAATTCACCCCTCCACTTT. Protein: CASSLGRGPYNSPLHF.

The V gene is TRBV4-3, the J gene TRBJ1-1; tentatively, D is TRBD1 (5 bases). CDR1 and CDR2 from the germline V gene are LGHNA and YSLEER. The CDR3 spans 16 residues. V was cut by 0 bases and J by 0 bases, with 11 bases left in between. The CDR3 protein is CASSQDSRQLNTEAFF. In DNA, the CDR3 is TGCGCCAGCAGCCAAGATTCGCGACAGCTGAACACTGAAGCTTTCTTT.

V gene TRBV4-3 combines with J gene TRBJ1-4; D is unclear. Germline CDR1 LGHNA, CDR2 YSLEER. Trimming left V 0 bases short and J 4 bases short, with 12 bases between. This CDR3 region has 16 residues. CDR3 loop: CASSQDLISSNEKLFF. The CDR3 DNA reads TGCGCCAGCAGCCAAGATCTGATCTCGAGTAATGAAAAACTGTTTTTT.

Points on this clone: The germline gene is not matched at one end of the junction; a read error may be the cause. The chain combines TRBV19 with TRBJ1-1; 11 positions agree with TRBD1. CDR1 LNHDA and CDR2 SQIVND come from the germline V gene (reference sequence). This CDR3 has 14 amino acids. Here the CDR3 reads CASSIDNRGTGGLF. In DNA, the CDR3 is TGTGCCAGTAGTATAGATAACCGGGGGACAGGGGGGCTCTTT.

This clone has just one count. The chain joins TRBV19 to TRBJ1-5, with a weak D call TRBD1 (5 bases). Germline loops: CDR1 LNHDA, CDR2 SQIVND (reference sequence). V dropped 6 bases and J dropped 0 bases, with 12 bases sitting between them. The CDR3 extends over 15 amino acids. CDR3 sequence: CASSETAYSNQPQHF. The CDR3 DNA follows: TGTGCCAGTAGCGAGACAGCCTATAGCAATCAGCCCCAGCATTTT. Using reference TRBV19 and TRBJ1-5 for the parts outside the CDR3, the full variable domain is DGGITQSPKYLFRKEGQNVTLSCEQNLNHDAMYWYRQDPGQGLRLIYYSQIVNDFQKGDIAEGYSVSREKKESFPLTVTSAQKNPTAFYLCASSETAYSNQPQHFGDGTRLSIL.

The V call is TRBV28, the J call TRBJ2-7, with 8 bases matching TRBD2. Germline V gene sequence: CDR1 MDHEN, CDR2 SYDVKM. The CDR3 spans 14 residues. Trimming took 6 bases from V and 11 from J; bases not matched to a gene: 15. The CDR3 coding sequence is TGTGCCAGCAGCGATCGACGGACTAGCCCCCAGGAGTACGTC. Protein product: CASSDRRTSPQEYV.

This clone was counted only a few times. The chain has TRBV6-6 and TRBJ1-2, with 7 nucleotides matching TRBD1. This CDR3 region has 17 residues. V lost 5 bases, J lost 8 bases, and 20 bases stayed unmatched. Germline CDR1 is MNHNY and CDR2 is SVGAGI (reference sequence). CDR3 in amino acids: CASSPNPGTARRDGYTF. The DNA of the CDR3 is TGTGCCAGCAGTCCAAACCCGGGGACAGCTAGGCGGGACGGCTACACCTTC.

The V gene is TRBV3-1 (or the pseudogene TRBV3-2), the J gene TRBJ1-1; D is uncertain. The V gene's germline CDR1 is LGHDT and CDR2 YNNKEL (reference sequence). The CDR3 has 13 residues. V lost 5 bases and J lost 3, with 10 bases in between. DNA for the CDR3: TGTGCCAGCAGCTTTAATGAGGACACTGAAGCTTTCTTT. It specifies CASSFNEDTEAFF.

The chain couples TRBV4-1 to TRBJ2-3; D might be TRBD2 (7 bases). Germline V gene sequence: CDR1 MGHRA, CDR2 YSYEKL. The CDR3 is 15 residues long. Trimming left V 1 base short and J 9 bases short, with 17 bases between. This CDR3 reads CASSQGRGQANTQYF. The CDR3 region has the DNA TGCGCCAGCAGCCAAGGGCGGGGGCAGGCGAACACGCAGTATTTT.

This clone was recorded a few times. In DNA, the CDR3 is TGTGCCAGCAGCATGGACAGGGGAGACTATGGCTACACCTTC. Protein product: CASSMDRGDYGYTF. The genes are TRBV5-4 and TRBJ1-2, with 9 bases aligning to TRBD1. Looked up from germline, CDR1 is SGHNT and CDR2 is YYREEE (reference sequence). This CDR3 is built from 14 residues. The V gene end was trimmed by 4 bases and the J gene end by 3 bases; junction bases not matched to a gene: 4.

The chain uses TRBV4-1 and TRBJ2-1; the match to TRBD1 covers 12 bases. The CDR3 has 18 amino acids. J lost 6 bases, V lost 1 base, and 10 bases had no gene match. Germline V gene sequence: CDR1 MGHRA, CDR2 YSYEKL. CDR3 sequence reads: CASSQGGTWGQGANEQFF. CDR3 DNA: TGCGCCAGCAGCCAAGGGGGGACGTGGGGACAGGGGGCCAATGAGCAGTTCTTC.

The CDR3 DNA reads as TGTGCCAGCTCACCAAGCCAGGGCCATGGCTACACCTTC. Its protein is CASSPSQGHGYTF. The rearrangement joins TRBV18 to TRBJ1-2; tentatively, D is TRBD1 (5 bases). The CDR3 extends over 13 amino acids. V lost 2 bases, J lost 6 bases, and 10 bases lay in between. Germline CDR1 reads KGHSH; CDR2 reads LQKENI. The full variable domain, completed using reference TRBV18 and TRBJ1-2, is NAGVMQNPRHLVRRRGQEARLRCSPMKGHSHVYWYRQLPEEGLKFMVYLQKENIIDESGMPKERFSAEFPKEGPSILRIQQVVRGDSAAYFCASSPSQGHGYTFGSGTRLTVV.

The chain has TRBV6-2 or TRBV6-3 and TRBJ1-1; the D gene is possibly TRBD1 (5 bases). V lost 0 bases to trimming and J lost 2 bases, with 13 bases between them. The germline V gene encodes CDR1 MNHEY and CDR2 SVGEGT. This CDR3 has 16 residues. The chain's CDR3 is CASSYSVAGGNTEAFF. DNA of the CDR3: TGTGCCAGCAGTTACTCAGTGGCGGGGGGAAACACTGAAGCTTTCTTT.

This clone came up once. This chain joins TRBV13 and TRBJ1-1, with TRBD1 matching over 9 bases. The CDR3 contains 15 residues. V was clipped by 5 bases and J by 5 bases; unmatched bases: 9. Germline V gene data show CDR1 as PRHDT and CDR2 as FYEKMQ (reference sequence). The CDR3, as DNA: TGTGCCAGCAGCCCCCAGGGACAGGGAACGACTGAAGCTTTCTTT. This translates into CASSPQGQGTTEAFF. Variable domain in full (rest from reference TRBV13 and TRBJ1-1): AAGVIQSPRHLIKEKRETATLKCYPIPRHDTVYWYQQGPGQDPQFLISFYEKMQSDKGSIPDRFSAQQFSDYHSELNMSSLELGDSALYFCASSPQGQGTTEAFFGQGTRLTVV.

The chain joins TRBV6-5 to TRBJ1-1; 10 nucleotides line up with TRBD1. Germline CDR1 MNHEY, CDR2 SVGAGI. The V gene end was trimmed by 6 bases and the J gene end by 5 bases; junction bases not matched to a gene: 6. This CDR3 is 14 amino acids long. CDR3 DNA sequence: TGTGCCAGCAGCCCCGACAGGGGGCGAACTGAAGCTTTCTTT. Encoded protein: CASSPDRGRTEAFF.

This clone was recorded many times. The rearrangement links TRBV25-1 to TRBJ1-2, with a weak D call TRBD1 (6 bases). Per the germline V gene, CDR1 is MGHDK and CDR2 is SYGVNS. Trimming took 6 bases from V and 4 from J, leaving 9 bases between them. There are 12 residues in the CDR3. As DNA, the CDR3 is TGTGCCAGCAGGACAGGTTCCTATGGCTACACCTTC. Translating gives CASRTGSYGYTF.

DNA for the CDR3: TGTGCCCTCTCGAGGGCTATGAACACTGAAGCTTTCTTT. Protein product: CALSRAMNTEAFF. The V and J genes are TRBV6-5 and TRBJ1-1; unclear D gene. Trimming cost V 11 bases and J 0 bases, with 13 bases left between them. Germline CDR1 reads MNHEY; CDR2 reads SVGAGI. CDR3 length: 13 amino acids.

This CDR3 is CASSPQGSVGTGDEQYV. Here the CDR3 DNA reads TGTGCCAGCAGCCCACAGGGGTCGGTAGGGACAGGGGACGAGCAGTACGTC. V usage is TRBV7-9 and J usage is TRBJ2-7, with TRBD1 identical over 10 bases. Germline assignment: CDR1 SEHNR and CDR2 FQNEAQ (reference sequence). The CDR3 has 17 residues. Trimming cost V 5 bases and J 5 bases; bases outside gene matches: 15.

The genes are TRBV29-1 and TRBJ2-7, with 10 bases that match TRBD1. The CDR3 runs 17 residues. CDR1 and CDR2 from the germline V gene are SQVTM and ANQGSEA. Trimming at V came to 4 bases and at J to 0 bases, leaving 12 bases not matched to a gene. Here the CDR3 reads CSVAGWSGQGVSYEQYF. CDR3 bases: TGCAGCGTTGCAGGTTGGTCCGGACAGGGGGTCTCCTACGAGCAGTACTTC.

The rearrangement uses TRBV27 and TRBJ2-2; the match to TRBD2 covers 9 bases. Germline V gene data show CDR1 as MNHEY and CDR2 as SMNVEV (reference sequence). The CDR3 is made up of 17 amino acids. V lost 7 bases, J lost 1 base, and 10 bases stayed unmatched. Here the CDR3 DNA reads TGTGCCAGCAAGACAGGTCAACTAGCGGGGAACACCGGGGAGCTGTTTTTT. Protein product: CASKTGQLAGNTGELFF.

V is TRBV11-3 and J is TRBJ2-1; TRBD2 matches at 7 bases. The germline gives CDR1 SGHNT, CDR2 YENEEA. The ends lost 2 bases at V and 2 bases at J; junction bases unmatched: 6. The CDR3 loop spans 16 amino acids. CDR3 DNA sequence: TGTGCCAGCAGCTTAAGAGGCGGGGGTACCTACAATGAGCAGTTCTTC. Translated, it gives CASSLRGGGTYNEQFF.

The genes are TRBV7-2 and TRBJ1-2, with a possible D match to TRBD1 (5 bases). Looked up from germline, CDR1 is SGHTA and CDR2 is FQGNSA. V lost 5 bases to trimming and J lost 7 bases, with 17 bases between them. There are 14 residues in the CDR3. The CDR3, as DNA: TGTGCCAGCAGCCCAACCGGGGGAGGTAGTGGCTACACCTTC. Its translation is CASSPTGGGSGYTF.

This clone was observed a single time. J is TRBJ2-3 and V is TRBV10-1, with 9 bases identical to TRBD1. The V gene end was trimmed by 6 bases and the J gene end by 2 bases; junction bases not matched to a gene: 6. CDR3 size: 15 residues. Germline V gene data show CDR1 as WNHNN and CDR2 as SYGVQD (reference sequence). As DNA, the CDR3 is TGCGCCAGCAGCCTGCGGACAGGGGCCACAGATACGCAGTATTTT. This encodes CASSLRTGATDTQYF.

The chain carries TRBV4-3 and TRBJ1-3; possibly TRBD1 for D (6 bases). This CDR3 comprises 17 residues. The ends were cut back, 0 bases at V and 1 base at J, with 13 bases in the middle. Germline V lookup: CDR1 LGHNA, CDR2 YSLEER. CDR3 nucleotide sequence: TGCGCCAGCAGCCAAGATCATCGGGGGGCTTCTGGAAACACCATATATTTT. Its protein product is CASSQDHRGASGNTIYF.